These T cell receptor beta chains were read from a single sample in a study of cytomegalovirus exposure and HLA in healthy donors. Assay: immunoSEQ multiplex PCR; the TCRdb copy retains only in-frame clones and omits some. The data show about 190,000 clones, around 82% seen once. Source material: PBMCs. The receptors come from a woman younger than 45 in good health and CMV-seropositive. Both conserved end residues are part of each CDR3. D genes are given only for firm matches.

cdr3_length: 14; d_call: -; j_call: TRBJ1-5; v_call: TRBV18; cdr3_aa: CASSPGQSNQPQHF; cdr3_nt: TGTGCCAGCTCACCAGGGCAGTCCAATCAGCCCCAGCATTTT
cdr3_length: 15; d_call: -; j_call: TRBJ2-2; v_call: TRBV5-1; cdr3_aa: CASGDLGLYTGELFF; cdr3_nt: TGCGCCAGCGGCGACCTGGGACTCTACACCGGGGAGCTGTTTTTT
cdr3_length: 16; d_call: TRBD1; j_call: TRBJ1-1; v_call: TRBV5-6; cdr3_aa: CASSLGTGRGNTEAFF; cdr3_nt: TGTGCCAGCAGCTTGGGGACAGGCAGGGGGAACACTGAAGCTTTCTTT
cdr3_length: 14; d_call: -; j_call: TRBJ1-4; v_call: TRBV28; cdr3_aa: CASSLVATNEKLFF; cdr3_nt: TGTGCCAGCAGTTTGGTAGCAACTAATGAAAAACTGTTTTTT
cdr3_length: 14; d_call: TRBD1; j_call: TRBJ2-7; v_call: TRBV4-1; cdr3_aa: CASSQETGGYEQYF; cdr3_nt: TGCGCCAGCAGCCAAGAAACAGGGGGGTACGAGCAGTACTTC
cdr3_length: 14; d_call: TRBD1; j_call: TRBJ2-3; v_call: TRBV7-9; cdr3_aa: CATTGTGDTDTQYF; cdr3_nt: TGTGCCACCACCGGGACAGGGGACACAGATACGCAGTATTTT
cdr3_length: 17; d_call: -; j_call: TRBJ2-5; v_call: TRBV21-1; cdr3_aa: CASSKEGTGGIEETQYF; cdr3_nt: TGTGCCAGCAGCAAAGAGGGGACAGGGGGGATAGAAGAGACCCAGTACTTC
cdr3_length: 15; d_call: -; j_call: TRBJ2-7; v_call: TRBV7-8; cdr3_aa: CASSSPSGDHPLKYF; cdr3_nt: TGTGCCAGCAGCTCCCCTAGTGGCGATCATCCCCTGAAGTACTTC
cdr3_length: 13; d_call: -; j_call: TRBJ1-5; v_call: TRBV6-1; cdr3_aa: CASRRAGEEPQHF; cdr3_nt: TGTGCCAGCAGGAGGGCGGGGGAGGAGCCCCAGCATTTT
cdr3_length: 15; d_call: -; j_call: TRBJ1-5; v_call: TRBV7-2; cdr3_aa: CASSLESGGGQPQHF; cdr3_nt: TGTGCCAGCAGCTTAGAATCCGGGGGAGGTCAGCCCCAGCATTTT
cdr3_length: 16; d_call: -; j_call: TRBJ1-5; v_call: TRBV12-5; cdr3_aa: CASGPGVTVSNQPQHF; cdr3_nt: TGTGCTAGTGGCCCAGGGGTAACCGTTAGCAATCAGCCCCAGCATTTT
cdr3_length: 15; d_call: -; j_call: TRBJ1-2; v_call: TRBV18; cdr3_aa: CASSPRTGGPSGYTF; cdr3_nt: TGTGCCAGCTCACCAAGAACGGGGGGACCCTCCGGCTACACCTTC
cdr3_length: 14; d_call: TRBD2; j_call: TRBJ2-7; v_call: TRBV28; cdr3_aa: CASSPWRGALEQYF; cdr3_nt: TGTGCCAGCAGCCCCTGGCGGGGGGCACTCGAGCAGTACTTC